These 20 T cell receptor beta chains originate from one sample sequenced in a study of blood T cell repertoires in COVID-19. The repertoire was sequenced with immunoSEQ multiplex PCR; TCRdb's copy has only in-frame clones and lacks some. Of some 150,000 clones listed, around 90% are singletons. Sequenced sample: peripheral blood. The receptors were sampled from a woman aged 60 to 75 with active or convalescent COVID-19.

The V call is TRBV15, the J call TRBJ2-4; TRBD1 aligns across 9 bases. The CDR3 is 14 amino acids. Germline-derived CDR1 and CDR2 are LNHNV and YYDKDF (reference sequence). V shed 5 bases, J shed 10 bases, and the junction held 9 bases outside the gene matches. CDR3 amino acids: CATSDRDRVPIQYF. CDR3 bases: TGTGCCACCAGCGACCGGGACAGGGTCCCTATTCAGTACTTC. Looking up the rest from reference TRBV15 and TRBJ2-4 gives the full variable domain: DAMVIQNPRYQVTQFGKPVTLSCSQTLNHNVMYWYQQKSSQAPKLLFHYYDKDFNNEADTPDNFQSRRPNTSFCFLDIRSPGLGDTAMYLCATSDRDRVPIQYFGAGTRLSVL.

This chain connects TRBV7-2 to TRBJ1-2; TRBD1 is a possible D gene (6 bases). Deletions cut 0 bases from V and 4 bases from J, with 9 bases between. This CDR3 is built from 14 residues. Germline CDR1 and CDR2: SGHTA and FQGNSA. The CDR3: CASSLASRGYGYTF. CDR3 coding DNA: TGTGCCAGCAGCTTAGCGTCCAGGGGCTATGGCTACACCTTC.

The chain employs TRBV11-3 and TRBJ2-2; 12 bases map to TRBD2. CDR1 is SGHNT and CDR2 is YENEEA in the germline V gene. Unmatched junction bases numbered 2, after V lost 3 bases and J lost 6 bases. This CDR3 spans 15 amino acids. CDR3 residues: CASSLTSGGAGELFF. The CDR3 bases are TGTGCCAGCAGCTTGACTAGCGGGGGAGCCGGGGAGCTGTTTTTT.

This chain links TRBV2 with TRBJ1-4; 9 bases map to TRBD1. Germline V gives CDR1 SNHLY, CDR2 FYNNEI. With V trimmed by 5 bases and J by 5 bases, 6 bases remained unmatched. This CDR3 spans 15 amino acids. CDR3 in DNA: TGTGCCAGCAGTTTAACAGGGGGCGCGAATGAAAAACTGTTTTTT. Translating it yields CASSLTGGANEKLFF. Full variable domain (remainder filled in from reference TRBV2 and TRBJ1-4): EPEVTQTPSHQVTQMGQEVILRCVPISNHLYFYWYRQILGQKVEFLVSFYNNEISEKSEIFDDQFSVERPDGSNFTLKIRSTKLEDSAMYFCASSLTGGANEKLFFGSGTQLSVL.

CDR3 bases: TGTGCCAGCAGTCCGAGGGCGTCAGAGACCCAGTACTTC. Its protein is CASSPRASETQYF. The chain uses TRBV12-3 or TRBV12-4 and TRBJ2-5; tentatively, D is TRBD2 (5 bases). CDR3 length equals 13 residues. V was trimmed by 5 bases and J by 4 bases, leaving 11 bases between them.

The chain links TRBV4-1 to TRBJ2-2; 9 nucleotides match TRBD1. V trimming: 3 bases; J trimming: 7 bases; junction bases outside the gene matches: 9. The CDR3 covers 16 residues. CDR1 is MGHRA and CDR2 is YSYEKL in the germline V gene. CDR3 nucleotide sequence: TGCGCCAGCAGCCATCCGGGACAGGGACAAGGCGGGGAGCTGTTTTTT. Encoded protein: CASSHPGQGQGGELFF.

The chain carries TRBV10-3 and TRBJ2-1; D might be TRBD1 (6 bases). CDR3 length: 16 amino acids. The V gene's germline CDR1 is ENHRY and CDR2 SYGVKD. The V end was cut by 8 bases, the J end by 6 bases, with 23 bases between. The CDR3 is CAIGQSPLGGRNEQFF. Here the CDR3 DNA reads TGTGCCATCGGGCAGTCTCCCCTAGGGGGTCGCAATGAGCAGTTCTTC.

The gene calls are TRBV9 and TRBJ2-4; 12 nucleotides match TRBD2. The CDR3 has 18 residues. V was pared by 3 bases and J by 1 base, with 8 bases of the junction left unmatched. Germline-derived CDR1 and CDR2 are SGDLS and YYNGEE. The CDR3 coding sequence is TGTGCCAGCAGCGACCCTGGACTAGCGGGGAATGCCAAAAACATTCAGTACTTC. It specifies CASSDPGLAGNAKNIQYF.

The chain couples TRBV6-4 to TRBJ2-3; TRBD2 matches at 7 bases. Per germline, CDR1 MRHNA and CDR2 SNTAGT. CDR3 length: 15 amino acids. The V gene end was trimmed by 5 bases and the J gene end by 5 bases; junction bases not matched to a gene: 10. The CDR3 coding sequence is TGTGCCAGCAGTTTCCTAGGCGGGGGAATAGATACGCAGTATTTT. Its protein product is CASSFLGGGIDTQYF.

The rearrangement joins TRBV12-3 or TRBV12-4 to TRBJ2-1, with D maybe TRBD1 (6 bases). Trimming took 6 bases from V and 12 from J, leaving 12 bases between them. The CDR3 has 11 residues. The CDR3 reads CASSLQGPQFF. Written as DNA, the CDR3 is TGTGCCAGCAGCTTACAGGGCCCGCAGTTCTTC.

The chain links TRBV6-5 to TRBJ1-1; the D gene is possibly TRBD1 (5 bases). V lost 7 bases, J lost 6 bases, and 15 bases lay in between. CDR1 and CDR2 from the germline V gene are MNHEY and SVGAGI. This CDR3 contains 13 residues. CDR3 DNA: TGTGCCAGCACCGCGGGGTGGGGCTCTGAAGCTTTCTTT. Amino acid sequence: CASTAGWGSEAFF.

The V call is TRBV6-5, the J call TRBJ2-7; the match to TRBD1 covers 8 bases. CDR3 length: 14 residues. CDR1 is MNHEY, CDR2 SVGAGI, per germline. Losses at the gene ends were 6 bases for V and 4 bases for J; bases not matched to a gene: 8. CDR3 protein: CASRDQGARYEQYF. CDR3 nucleotide sequence: TGTGCCAGCAGAGACCAGGGGGCTCGATACGAGCAGTACTTC.

The chain joins TRBV7-2 to TRBJ1-2; 7 positions agree with TRBD1. The CDR3 extends over 15 amino acids. Per germline, CDR1 SGHTA and CDR2 FQGNSA. V was clipped by 1 base and J by 4 bases; unmatched bases: 6. For the CDR3, the DNA is TGTGCCAGCAGCTTAGGTCGCGGGACAGCCTATGGCTACACCTTC. This codes for CASSLGRGTAYGYTF.

CDR3 in amino acids: CASTPTGHQNNEQFF. CDR3 DNA sequence: TGTGCCAGCACCCCGACGGGACACCAGAACAATGAGCAGTTCTTC. The V and J genes are TRBV6-6 and TRBJ2-1; a possible D gene is TRBD1 (6 bases). V was shortened by 7 bases and J by 5 bases, with 18 bases between the two germline ends. The CDR3 has 15 amino acids. The germline gives CDR1 MNHNY, CDR2 SVGAGI (reference sequence).

The chain joins TRBV7-2 to TRBJ2-4; 11 nucleotides match TRBD2. The CDR3 covers 14 residues. CDR1 is SGHTA, CDR2 FQGNSA, per germline. Unmatched junction bases numbered 9, after V lost 5 bases and J lost 12 bases. The CDR3 DNA follows: TGTGCCAGCAGCCCTCAACTAGCGGGGGCACGTCAGTACTTC. Amino acid sequence: CASSPQLAGARQYF.

The CDR3 DNA sequence: TGTGCCAGCAGCTTATCTTGGGCAGCTCTTCAAGAGACCCAGTACTTC. It yields the protein CASSLSWAALQETQYF. This chain uses TRBV7-2 with TRBJ2-5; D unclear. The CDR3 spans 16 residues. V was trimmed by 2 bases and J by 2 bases, leaving 15 bases between them. From germline, CDR1 is SGHTA and CDR2 FQGNSA.

The chain combines TRBV19 with TRBJ2-5; tentative D call: TRBD1 (6 bases). The CDR3 runs to 14 residues. CDR1 is LNHDA and CDR2 is SQIVND in the germline V gene (reference sequence). Trimming pared 5 bases from V and 1 base from J, leaving 11 bases between. The CDR3 DNA sequence: TGTGCCAGTAGTCCGGGACAACCCCAAGAGACCCAGTACTTC. Its protein is CASSPGQPQETQYF.

The V call is TRBV19, the J call TRBJ1-6; D unclear. CDR1 LNHDA and CDR2 SQIVND come from the germline V gene (reference sequence). V dropped 7 bases and J dropped 10 bases, with 17 bases sitting between them. CDR3 size: 14 residues. CDR3 coding DNA: TGTGCCAGTAATTCGCGCGTCCCGGGATCACCCCTCCACTTT. The encoded protein is CASNSRVPGSPLHF.

This clone was seen just once. This rearrangement joins TRBV10-1 to TRBJ2-7, with a tentative D call TRBD2 (6 bases). Between the trimmed V and J ends, which lost 2 bases and 4 bases, there was a span of 12 bases. There are 14 residues in the CDR3. Per germline, CDR1 WNHNN and CDR2 SYGVQD (reference sequence). The DNA for the CDR3 is TGCGCCAGCAGTGAGACGGGGGAACCGTACGAGCAGTACTTC. Residues: CASSETGEPYEQYF.

The chain combines TRBV7-4 with TRBJ1-4, with D maybe TRBD1 (5 bases). V dropped 1 base and J dropped 1 base, with 19 bases sitting between them. This CDR3 comprises 19 residues. Germline V gene data show CDR1 as SGHVT and CDR2 as SQSDAQ. The CDR3 loop reads CASSLVGRAGWITNEKLFF. The CDR3 DNA reads TGTGCCAGCAGCTTAGTGGGGAGGGCAGGGTGGATAACTAATGAAAAACTGTTTTTT.